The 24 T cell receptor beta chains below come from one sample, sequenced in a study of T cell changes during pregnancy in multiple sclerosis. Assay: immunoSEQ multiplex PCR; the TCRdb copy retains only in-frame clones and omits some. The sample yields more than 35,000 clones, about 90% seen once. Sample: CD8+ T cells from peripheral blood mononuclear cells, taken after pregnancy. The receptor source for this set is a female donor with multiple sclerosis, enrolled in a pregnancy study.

CDR3 sequence (DNA): TGTGCCAGCAGCTATTCTTTGTACGAGCAGTACTTC. Protein product: CASSYSLYEQYF. The chain joins TRBV7-9 to TRBJ2-7; D call uncertain. Per germline, CDR1 SEHNR and CDR2 FQNEAQ (reference sequence). This CDR3 has 12 amino acids. Trimming pared 4 bases from V and 4 bases from J, leaving 8 bases between.

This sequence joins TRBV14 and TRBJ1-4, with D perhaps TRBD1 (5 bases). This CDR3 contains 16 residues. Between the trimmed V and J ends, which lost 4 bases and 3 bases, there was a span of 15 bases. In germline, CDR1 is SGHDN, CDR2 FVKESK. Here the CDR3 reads CASSPRGTVPNEKLFF. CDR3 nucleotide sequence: TGTGCCAGCAGCCCCCGGGGGACTGTACCTAATGAAAAACTGTTTTTT.

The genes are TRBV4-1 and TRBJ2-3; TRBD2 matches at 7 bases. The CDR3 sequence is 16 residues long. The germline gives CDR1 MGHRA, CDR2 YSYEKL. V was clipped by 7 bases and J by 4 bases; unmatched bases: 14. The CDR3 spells CASKEAGSGDADTQYF. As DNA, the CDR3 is TGCGCCAGCAAAGAAGCGGGCAGCGGGGATGCAGATACGCAGTATTTT.

The CDR3 DNA reads as TGTGCCAGCAGCTTCGGGGGATCATGGGACGAGCAGTACTTC. This gives the protein CASSFGGSWDEQYF. The chain uses TRBV11-3 and TRBJ2-7; TRBD2 is a possible D gene (6 bases). Trimming took 3 bases from V and 5 from J, leaving 14 bases between them. Germline loops: CDR1 SGHNT, CDR2 YENEEA. This CDR3 is 14 amino acids long.

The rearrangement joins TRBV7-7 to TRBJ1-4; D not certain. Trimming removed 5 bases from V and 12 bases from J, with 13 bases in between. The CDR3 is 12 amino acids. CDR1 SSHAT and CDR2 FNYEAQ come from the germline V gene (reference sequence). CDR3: CASSPNLGELFF. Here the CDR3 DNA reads TGTGCCAGCAGCCCGAATCTCGGGGAACTGTTTTTT.

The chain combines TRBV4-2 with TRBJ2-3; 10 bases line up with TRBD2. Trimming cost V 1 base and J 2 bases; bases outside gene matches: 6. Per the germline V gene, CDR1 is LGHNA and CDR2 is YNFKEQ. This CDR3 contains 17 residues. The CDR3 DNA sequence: TGTGCCAGCAGCCAAGCCCTAGCGGGAGTTCACACAGATACGCAGTATTTT. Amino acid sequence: CASSQALAGVHTDTQYF.

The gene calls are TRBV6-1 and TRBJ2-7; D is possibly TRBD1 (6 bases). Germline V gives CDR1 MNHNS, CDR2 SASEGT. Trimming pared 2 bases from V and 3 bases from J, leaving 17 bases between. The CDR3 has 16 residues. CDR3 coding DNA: TGTGCCAGCAGTGAAAATCTGGAAGCAGGGGTCTACGAGCAGTACTTC. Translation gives CASSENLEAGVYEQYF.

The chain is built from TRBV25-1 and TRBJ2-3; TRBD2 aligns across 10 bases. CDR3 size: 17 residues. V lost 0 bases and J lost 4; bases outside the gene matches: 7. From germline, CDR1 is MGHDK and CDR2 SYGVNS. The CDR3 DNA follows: TGTGCCAGCAGTGAATATGAGCGGGGGGGCCGCGCAGATACGCAGTATTTT. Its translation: CASSEYERGGRADTQYF.

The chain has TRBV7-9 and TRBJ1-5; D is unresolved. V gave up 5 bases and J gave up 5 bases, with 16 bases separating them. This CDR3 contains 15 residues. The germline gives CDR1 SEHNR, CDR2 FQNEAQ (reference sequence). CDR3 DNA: TGTGCCAGCAGCCTGGGAGAGGGAAGGGATCAGCCCCAGCATTTT. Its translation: CASSLGEGRDQPQHF.

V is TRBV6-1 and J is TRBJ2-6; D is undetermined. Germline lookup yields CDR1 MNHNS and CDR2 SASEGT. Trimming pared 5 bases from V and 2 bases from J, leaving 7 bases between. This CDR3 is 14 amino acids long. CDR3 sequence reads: CASSPSAGANVLTF. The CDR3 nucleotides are TGTGCCAGCAGTCCTTCCGCTGGGGCCAACGTCCTGACTTTC.

The DNA for the CDR3 is TGTGCCACCAGCGACTGGCTCGGTGAGACCCAGTACTTC. Translating gives CATSDWLGETQYF. V is TRBV15 and J is TRBJ2-5; D is undetermined. Germline assignment: CDR1 LNHNV and CDR2 YYDKDF (reference sequence). The CDR3 consists of 13 residues. Trimming took 5 bases from V and 5 from J, leaving 12 bases between them.

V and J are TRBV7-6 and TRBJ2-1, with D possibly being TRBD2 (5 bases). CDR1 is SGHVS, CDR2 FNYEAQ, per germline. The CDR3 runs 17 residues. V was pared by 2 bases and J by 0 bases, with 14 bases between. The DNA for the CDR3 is TGTGCCAGCAGCTTACCGGCGGGTCCCCACTCCTACAATGAGCAGTTCTTC. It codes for CASSLPAGPHSYNEQFF.

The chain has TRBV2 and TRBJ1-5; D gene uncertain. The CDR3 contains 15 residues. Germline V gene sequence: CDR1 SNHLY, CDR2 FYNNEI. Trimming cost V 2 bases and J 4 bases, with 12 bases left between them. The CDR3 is CASSERSGLNQPQHF. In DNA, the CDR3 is TGTGCCAGCAGTGAACGGTCAGGTTTGAATCAGCCCCAGCATTTT.

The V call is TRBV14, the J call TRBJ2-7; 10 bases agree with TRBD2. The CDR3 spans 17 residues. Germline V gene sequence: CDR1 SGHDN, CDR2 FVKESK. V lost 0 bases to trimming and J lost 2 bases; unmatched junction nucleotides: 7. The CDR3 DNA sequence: TGTGCCAGCAGCCAAGATTTCTCTAGCGGGAGCACCTACGAGCAGTACTTC. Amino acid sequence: CASSQDFSSGSTYEQYF. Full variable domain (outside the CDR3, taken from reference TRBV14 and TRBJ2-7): EAGVTQFPSHSVIEKGQTVTLRCDPISGHDNLYWYRRVMGKEIKFLLHFVKESKQDESGMPNNRFLAERTGGTYSTLKVQPAELEDSGVYFCASSQDFSSGSTYEQYFGPGTRLTVT.

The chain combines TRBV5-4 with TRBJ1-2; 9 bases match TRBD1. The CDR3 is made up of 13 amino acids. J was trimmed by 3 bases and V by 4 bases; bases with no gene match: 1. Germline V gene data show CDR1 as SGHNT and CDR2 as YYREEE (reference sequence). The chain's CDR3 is CASSTGGDYGYTF. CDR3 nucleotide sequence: TGTGCCAGCAGCACAGGGGGCGACTATGGCTACACCTTC.

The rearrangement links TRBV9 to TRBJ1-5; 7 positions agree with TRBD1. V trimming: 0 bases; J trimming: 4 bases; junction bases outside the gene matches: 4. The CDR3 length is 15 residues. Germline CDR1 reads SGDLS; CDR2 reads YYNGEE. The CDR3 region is CASSVESTGNQPQHF. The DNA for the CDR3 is TGTGCCAGCAGCGTAGAATCGACAGGGAATCAGCCCCAGCATTTT.

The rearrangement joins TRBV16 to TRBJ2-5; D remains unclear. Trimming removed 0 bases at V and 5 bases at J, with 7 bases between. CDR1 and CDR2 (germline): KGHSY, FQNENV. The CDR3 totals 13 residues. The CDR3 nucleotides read TGTGCCAGCAGCCAATCACTACGGGAGACCCAGTACTTC. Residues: CASSQSLRETQYF.

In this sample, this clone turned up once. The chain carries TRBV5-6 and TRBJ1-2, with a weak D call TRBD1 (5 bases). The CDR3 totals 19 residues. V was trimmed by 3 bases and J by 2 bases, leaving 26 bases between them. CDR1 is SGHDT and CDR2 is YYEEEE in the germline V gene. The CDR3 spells CASSSDLFVGAPENYGYTF. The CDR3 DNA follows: TGTGCCAGCAGCTCCGATTTGTTTGTAGGGGCGCCTGAAAACTATGGCTACACCTTC. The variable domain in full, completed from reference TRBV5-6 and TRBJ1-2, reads DAGVTQSPTHLIKTRGQQVTLRCSPKSGHDTVSWYQQALGQGPQFIFQYYEEEERQRGNFPDRFSGHQFPNYSSELNVNALLLGDSALYLCASSSDLFVGAPENYGYTFGSGTRLTVV.

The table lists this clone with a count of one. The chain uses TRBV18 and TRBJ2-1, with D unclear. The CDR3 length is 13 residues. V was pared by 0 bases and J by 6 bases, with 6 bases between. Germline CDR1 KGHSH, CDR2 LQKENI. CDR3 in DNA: TGTGCCAGCTCACCACCTACGGGCAATGAGCAGTTCTTC. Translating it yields CASSPPTGNEQFF. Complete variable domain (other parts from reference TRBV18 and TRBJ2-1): NAGVMQNPRHLVRRRGQEARLRCSPMKGHSHVYWYRQLPEEGLKFMVYLQKENIIDESGMPKERFSAEFPKEGPSILRIQQVVRGDSAAYFCASSPPTGNEQFFGPGTRLTVL.

The CDR3 sequence is CASSQTLGGFDGYTF. CDR3 sequence (DNA): TGCGCCAGCAGCCAGACCTTGGGGGGGTTCGATGGCTACACCTTC. The chain joins TRBV5-1 to TRBJ1-2, with a weak D call TRBD1 (5 bases). The ends were cut back, 4 bases at V and 6 bases at J, with 19 bases in the middle. The CDR3 sequence is 15 residues long. Germline CDR1 is SGHRS and CDR2 is YFSETQ.

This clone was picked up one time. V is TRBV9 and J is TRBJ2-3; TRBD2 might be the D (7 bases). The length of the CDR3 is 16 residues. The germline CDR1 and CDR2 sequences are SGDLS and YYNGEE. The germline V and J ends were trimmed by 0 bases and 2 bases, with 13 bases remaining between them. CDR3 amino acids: CASSVANGGPTDTQYF. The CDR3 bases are TGTGCCAGCAGCGTAGCTAACGGGGGGCCCACAGATACGCAGTATTTT.

As DNA, the CDR3 is TGTGCCAGCAGCTTCAGGCCCGCCCAATACGAGCAGTACTTC. Translating it yields CASSFRPAQYEQYF. V usage is TRBV5-6 and J usage is TRBJ2-7; no definite D call. V was clipped by 2 bases and J by 4 bases, with 13 bases between them. The V gene's germline CDR1 is SGHDT and CDR2 YYEEEE. The CDR3 consists of 14 residues. Full variable domain (outside the CDR3, taken from reference TRBV5-6 and TRBJ2-7): DAGVTQSPTHLIKTRGQQVTLRCSPKSGHDTVSWYQQALGQGPQFIFQYYEEEERQRGNFPDRFSGHQFPNYSSELNVNALLLGDSALYLCASSFRPAQYEQYFGPGTRLTVT.

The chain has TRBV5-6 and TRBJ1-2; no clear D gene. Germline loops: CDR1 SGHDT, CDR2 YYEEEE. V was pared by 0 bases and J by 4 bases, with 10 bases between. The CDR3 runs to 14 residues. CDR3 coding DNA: TGTGCCAGCAGCTTGGGCTCCGGGGTCTATGGCTACACCTTC. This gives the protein CASSLGSGVYGYTF.

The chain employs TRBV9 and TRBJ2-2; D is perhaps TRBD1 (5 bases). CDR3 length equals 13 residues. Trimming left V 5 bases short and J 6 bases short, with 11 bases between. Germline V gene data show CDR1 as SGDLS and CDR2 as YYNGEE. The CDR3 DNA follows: TGTGCCAGCAGGGACACAGGCGCCGGGGAGCTGTTTTTT. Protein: CASRDTGAGELFF.